The 18 T cell receptor beta chains in this list originate from one sample, sequenced in a study of blood T cell repertoires in COVID-19. Sequencing used immunoSEQ multiplex PCR; TCRdb keeps in-frame clones, though not all of them. The sample contains around 270,000 clones, 80% to 85% of which appear only once. Sequences were obtained from peripheral blood. The origin of the receptors is a man aged 55 to 69 with acute or convalescent COVID-19.

This CDR3 reads CASSPAGGSSSDTQYF. The DNA of the CDR3 is TGTGCCAGCTCACCAGCAGGTGGGTCCTCTTCAGATACGCAGTATTTT. The V gene is TRBV18, the J gene TRBJ2-3, with D uncertain. V dropped 2 bases and J dropped 4 bases, with 16 bases sitting between them. This CDR3 is built from 16 residues. Per the germline V gene, CDR1 is KGHSH and CDR2 is LQKENI.

The chain links TRBV10-3 to TRBJ1-2; D is undetermined. The CDR3 loop spans 13 amino acids. In germline, CDR1 is ENHRY, CDR2 SYGVKD. Deletions cut 5 bases from V and 6 bases from J, with 13 bases between. The CDR3 loop reads CAISFRGEDGYTF. CDR3 coding DNA: TGTGCCATCAGTTTTCGGGGTGAGGATGGCTACACCTTC.

The chain combines TRBV10-3 with TRBJ1-2, with D possibly TRBD1 on 6 matching bases. Germline loops: CDR1 ENHRY, CDR2 SYGVKD. The CDR3 contains 16 residues. Trimming took off 4 bases at V and 6 bases at J, with 21 bases between the two ends. The CDR3 DNA is TGTGCCATCAGTGCCGCGGTCGACAGGAGAGGGGATGGCTACACCTTC. Its translation: CAISAAVDRRGDGYTF.

The chain recombines TRBV4-3 with TRBJ2-7, with 7 bases identical to TRBD2. The CDR3 loop spans 15 amino acids. The trim removed 1 base at V and 0 bases at J, leaving 3 bases unmatched. The germline V gene encodes CDR1 LGHNA and CDR2 YSLEER. The CDR3 DNA is TGCGCCAGCAGCCAAGGGGCTAGCGGCTCCTACGAGCAGTACTTC. Translated: CASSQGASGSYEQYF.

The CDR3 DNA is TGTGCCAGCAGCTTAGCGAGGGTAAACTATGGCTACACCTTC. Translated, it gives CASSLARVNYGYTF. This chain uses TRBV7-8 with TRBJ1-2; D is undetermined. V lost 0 bases, J lost 2 bases, and 7 bases lay in between. From germline, CDR1 is SGHVS and CDR2 FQNEAQ. This CDR3 contains 14 residues.

The chain combines TRBV5-5 with TRBJ2-3, with TRBD2 identical over 12 bases. The junction had 17 bases not matched to a gene; V was cut back by 0 bases and J by 6 bases. The CDR3 is 20 residues long. Germline assignment: CDR1 SGHKS and CDR2 YYEKEE (reference sequence). Written as DNA, the CDR3 is TGTGCCAGCAGCTTGGTGGGACTAGCGGGCCGGTACCTTCGTGAGGATACGCAGTATTTT. Amino acid sequence: CASSLVGLAGRYLREDTQYF.

The rearrangement uses TRBV6-5 and TRBJ2-7, with D maybe TRBD1 (6 bases). The CDR3 has 14 residues. Germline V gene lookup returns CDR1 MNHEY and CDR2 SVGAGI. V lost 4 bases and J lost 5, with 15 bases in between. Here the CDR3 reads CASSFGQLGNEQYF. DNA for the CDR3: TGTGCCAGCAGTTTTGGACAGTTGGGCAACGAGCAGTACTTC.

This clone was picked up one time. J is TRBJ2-1 and V is TRBV5-1, with D maybe TRBD2 (7 bases). The CDR3 is made up of 16 amino acids. Germline CDR1 reads SGHRS; CDR2 reads YFSETQ. Trimming removed 2 bases from V and 9 bases from J, with 21 bases in between. The CDR3 region is CASSLGGGAGGGEQFF. As DNA, the CDR3 is TGCGCCAGCAGCTTAGGAGGGGGGGCCGGTGGAGGTGAGCAGTTCTTC.

J is TRBJ1-1 and V is TRBV10-3; 7 bases are a match to TRBD1. The CDR3 extends over 14 amino acids. In germline, CDR1 is ENHRY, CDR2 SYGVKD. V lost 3 bases, J lost 3 bases, and 4 bases stayed unmatched. Here the CDR3 DNA reads TGTGCCATCAGTGATGCTGACAGGGACACTGAAGCTTTCTTT. Amino acid sequence: CAISDADRDTEAFF.

Only a few counts were recorded for this clone. The rearrangement joins TRBV6-6 to TRBJ1-2; D remains ambiguous. This CDR3 has 13 amino acids. Trimming took 6 bases from V and 3 from J, leaving 11 bases between them. Per germline, CDR1 MNHNY and CDR2 SVGAGI (reference sequence). CDR3 in amino acids: CASRADSHYGYTF. CDR3 DNA: TGTGCCAGCAGGGCGGATAGTCACTATGGCTACACCTTC.

V and J are TRBV12-5 and TRBJ2-5; D is possibly TRBD2 (5 bases). Germline CDR1 LGHNT, CDR2 FRNRAP. V was trimmed by 6 bases and J by 5 bases, leaving 13 bases between them. This CDR3 has 13 residues. DNA for the CDR3: TGTGCTAGTGGCCCTAGCCCGTGGGAGACCCAGTACTTC. Translated, it gives CASGPSPWETQYF.

The chain combines TRBV11-2 with TRBJ2-7; 7 bases fit TRBD1. The germline V gene has CDR1 SGHAT and CDR2 FQNNGV. V shed 0 bases and J 4 bases; nucleotides not matched to a gene: 3. The CDR3 covers 14 residues. CDR3 sequence: CASSLETGNYEQYF. CDR3 coding DNA: TGTGCCAGCAGCTTAGAGACAGGGAATTACGAGCAGTACTTC. Full variable domain (outside the CDR3, taken from reference TRBV11-2 and TRBJ2-7): EAGVAQSPRYKIIEKRQSVAFWCNPISGHATLYWYQQILGQGPKLLIQFQNNGVVDDSQLPKDRFSAERLKGVDSTLKIQPAKLEDSAVYLCASSLETGNYEQYFGPGTRLTVT.

V and J are TRBV7-9 and TRBJ1-2; 11 nucleotides agree with TRBD1. The CDR3 has 14 amino acids. The J segment lost 5 bases and the V segment lost 5 bases, leaving 4 bases of the junction unmatched. Looked up from germline, CDR1 is SEHNR and CDR2 is FQNEAQ (reference sequence). This CDR3 is CASSRDRGEYGYTF. DNA for the CDR3: TGTGCCAGCAGCCGGGACAGGGGGGAATATGGCTACACCTTC.

The chain carries TRBV3-1 (or the pseudogene TRBV3-2) and TRBJ1-2; TRBD1 agrees at 8 bases. This CDR3 is 15 amino acids long. Looked up from germline, CDR1 is LGHDT and CDR2 is YNNKEL (reference sequence). Germline trimming cut 3 bases from V and 5 bases from J; bases unmatched to any gene: 8. The CDR3 sequence is CASSQLDRGPYGYTF. Written as DNA, the CDR3 is TGTGCCAGCAGCCAGCTAGACAGGGGCCCTTATGGCTACACCTTC.

This sequence joins TRBV19 and TRBJ2-5; 7 bases fit TRBD2. This CDR3 region has 19 residues. The V segment lost 5 bases and the J segment 5 bases; nucleotides outside the gene matches: 23. Germline loops: CDR1 LNHDA, CDR2 SQIVND (reference sequence). CDR3 region: CASSSFGGGSDFTVETQYF. The CDR3 coding sequence is TGTGCCAGTAGTTCATTTGGGGGGGGTTCAGACTTTACGGTGGAGACCCAGTACTTC.

This clone was detected once. One junction end disagrees with the germline gene, perhaps due to a read error. The CDR3 loop is CASNEPGQGTYEQYF. CDR3 nucleotides: TGTGCCAGCAATGAACCGGGACAGGGAACCTACGAGCAGTACTTC. The chain couples TRBV6-1 to TRBJ2-7; TRBD1 matches 9 bases. Germline assignment: CDR1 MNHNS and CDR2 SASEGT. This CDR3 comprises 15 residues.

This clone has just one count. The chain carries TRBV18 and TRBJ2-5, with a weak D call TRBD1 (7 bases). Trimming shortened V by 5 bases and J by 5 bases, and 15 bases separated the two germline ends. This CDR3 has 14 amino acids. Germline-derived CDR1 and CDR2 are KGHSH and LQKENI. CDR3 protein: CASSATRGAETQYF. Written as DNA, the CDR3 is TGTGCCAGCTCAGCTACCAGGGGGGCGGAGACCCAGTACTTC.

The gene calls are TRBV19 and TRBJ2-2, with a possible D match to TRBD1 (5 bases). The CDR3 extends over 15 amino acids. Trimming stripped 4 bases from V and 3 bases from J, with 12 bases between. CDR1 is LNHDA, CDR2 SQIVND, per germline (reference sequence). Written as DNA, the CDR3 is TGTGCCAGTAGTAAGACAGCATCCTACACCGGGGAGCTGTTTTTT. The encoded protein is CASSKTASYTGELFF.